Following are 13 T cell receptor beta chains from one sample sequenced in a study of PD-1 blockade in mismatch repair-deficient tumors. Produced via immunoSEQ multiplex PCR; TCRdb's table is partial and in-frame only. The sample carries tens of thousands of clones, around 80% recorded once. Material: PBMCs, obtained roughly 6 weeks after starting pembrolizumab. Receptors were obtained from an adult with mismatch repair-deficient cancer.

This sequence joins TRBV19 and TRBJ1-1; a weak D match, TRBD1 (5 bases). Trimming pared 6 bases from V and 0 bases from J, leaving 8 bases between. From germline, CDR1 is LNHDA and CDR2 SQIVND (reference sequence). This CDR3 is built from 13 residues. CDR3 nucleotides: TGTGCCAGTAGCCAACAGGTGAACACTGAAGCTTTCTTT. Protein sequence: CASSQQVNTEAFF. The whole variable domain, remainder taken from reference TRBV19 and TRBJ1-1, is DGGITQSPKYLFRKEGQNVTLSCEQNLNHDAMYWYRQDPGQGLRLIYYSQIVNDFQKGDIAEGYSVSREKKESFPLTVTSAQKNPTAFYLCASSQQVNTEAFFGQGTRLTVV.

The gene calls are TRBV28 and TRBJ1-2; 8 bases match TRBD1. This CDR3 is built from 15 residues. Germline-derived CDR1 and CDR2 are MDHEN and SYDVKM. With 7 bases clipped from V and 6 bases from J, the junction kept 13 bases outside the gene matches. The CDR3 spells CASTGGQGQVDGYTF. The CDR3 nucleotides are TGTGCCAGCACCGGCGGACAGGGACAAGTAGATGGCTACACCTTC.

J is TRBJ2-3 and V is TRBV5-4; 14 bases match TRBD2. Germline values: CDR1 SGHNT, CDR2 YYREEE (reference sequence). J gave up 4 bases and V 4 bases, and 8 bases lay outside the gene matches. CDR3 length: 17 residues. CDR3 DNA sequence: TGTGCCAGCAGCCTGGGGACTAGCGGGAGAAGGGCAGATACGCAGTATTTT. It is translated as CASSLGTSGRRADTQYF.

CDR3 residues: CASTLSGASYEQYF. The CDR3 region has the DNA TGTGCCAGCACCCTTAGCGGGGCTTCCTACGAGCAGTACTTC. This chain joins TRBV6-6 and TRBJ2-5, with TRBD2 matching over 8 bases. The J call may be mistaken, given a closer DNA end match to TRBJ2-7. The germline V gene has CDR1 MNHNY and CDR2 SVGAGI (reference sequence). The CDR3 has 14 amino acids.

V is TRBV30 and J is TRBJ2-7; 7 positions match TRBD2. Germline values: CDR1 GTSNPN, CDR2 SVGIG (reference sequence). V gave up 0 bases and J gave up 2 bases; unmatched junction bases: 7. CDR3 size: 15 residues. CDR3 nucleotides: TGTGCCTGGAGTGTACGGGCTAGCGGTCCCTACGAGCAGTACTTC. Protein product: CAWSVRASGPYEQYF.

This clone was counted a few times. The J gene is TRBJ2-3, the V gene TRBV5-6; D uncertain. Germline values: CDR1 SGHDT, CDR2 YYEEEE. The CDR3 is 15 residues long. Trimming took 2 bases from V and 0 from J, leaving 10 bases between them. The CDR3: CASSLVGESTDTQYF. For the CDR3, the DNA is TGTGCCAGCAGCTTAGTTGGAGAGAGCACAGATACGCAGTATTTT.

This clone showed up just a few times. CDR3 region: CASSQGGLWAGASYEQYF. In DNA form, the CDR3 reads TGTGCCAGCAGCCAAGGGGGTCTTTGGGCGGGAGCTTCCTACGAGCAGTACTTC. J is TRBJ2-7 and V is TRBV14; 7 positions match TRBD2. J gave up 1 base and V 1 base, and 13 bases lay outside the gene matches. In germline, CDR1 is SGHDN, CDR2 FVKESK. The CDR3 loop spans 18 amino acids.

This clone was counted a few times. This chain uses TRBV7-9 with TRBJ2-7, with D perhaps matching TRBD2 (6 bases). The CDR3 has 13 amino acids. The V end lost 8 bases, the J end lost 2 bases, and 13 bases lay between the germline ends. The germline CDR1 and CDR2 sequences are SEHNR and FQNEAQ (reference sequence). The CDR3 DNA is TGTGCCAGCGGATATAGCGGTCCCTACGAGCAGTACTTC. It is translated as CASGYSGPYEQYF.

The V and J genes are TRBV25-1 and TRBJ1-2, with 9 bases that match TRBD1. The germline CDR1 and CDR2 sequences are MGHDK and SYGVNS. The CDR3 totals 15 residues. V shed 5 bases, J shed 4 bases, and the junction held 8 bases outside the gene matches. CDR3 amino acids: CASSKDRGDSYGYTF. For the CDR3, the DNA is TGTGCCAGCAGTAAGGACAGGGGAGACAGCTATGGCTACACCTTC.

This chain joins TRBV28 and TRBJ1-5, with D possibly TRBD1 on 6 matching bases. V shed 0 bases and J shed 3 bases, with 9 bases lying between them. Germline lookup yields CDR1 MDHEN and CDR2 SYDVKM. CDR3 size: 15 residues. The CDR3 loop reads CASSLWDRANQPQHF. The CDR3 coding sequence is TGTGCCAGCAGTTTATGGGACAGAGCCAATCAGCCCCAGCATTTT.

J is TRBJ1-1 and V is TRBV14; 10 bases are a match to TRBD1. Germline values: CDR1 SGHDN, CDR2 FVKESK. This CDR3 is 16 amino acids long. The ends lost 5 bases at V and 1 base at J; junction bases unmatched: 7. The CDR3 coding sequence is TGTGCCAGCAGCGTCCGGGACAGGGGCAAGAACACTGAAGCTTTCTTT. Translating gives CASSVRDRGKNTEAFF.

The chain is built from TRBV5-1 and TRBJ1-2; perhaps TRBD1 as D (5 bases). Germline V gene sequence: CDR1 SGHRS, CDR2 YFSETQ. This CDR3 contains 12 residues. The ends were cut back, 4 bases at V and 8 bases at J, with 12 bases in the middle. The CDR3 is CASSPGGVGYTF. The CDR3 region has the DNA TGCGCCAGCAGCCCCGGGGGGGTCGGCTACACCTTC.

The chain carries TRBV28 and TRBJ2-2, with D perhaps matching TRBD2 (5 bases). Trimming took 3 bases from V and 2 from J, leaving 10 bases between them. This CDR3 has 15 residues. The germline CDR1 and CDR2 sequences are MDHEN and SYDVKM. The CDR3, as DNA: TGTGCCAGCAGTTTGCCCGGGGTCAACACCGGGGAGCTGTTTTTT. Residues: CASSLPGVNTGELFF.